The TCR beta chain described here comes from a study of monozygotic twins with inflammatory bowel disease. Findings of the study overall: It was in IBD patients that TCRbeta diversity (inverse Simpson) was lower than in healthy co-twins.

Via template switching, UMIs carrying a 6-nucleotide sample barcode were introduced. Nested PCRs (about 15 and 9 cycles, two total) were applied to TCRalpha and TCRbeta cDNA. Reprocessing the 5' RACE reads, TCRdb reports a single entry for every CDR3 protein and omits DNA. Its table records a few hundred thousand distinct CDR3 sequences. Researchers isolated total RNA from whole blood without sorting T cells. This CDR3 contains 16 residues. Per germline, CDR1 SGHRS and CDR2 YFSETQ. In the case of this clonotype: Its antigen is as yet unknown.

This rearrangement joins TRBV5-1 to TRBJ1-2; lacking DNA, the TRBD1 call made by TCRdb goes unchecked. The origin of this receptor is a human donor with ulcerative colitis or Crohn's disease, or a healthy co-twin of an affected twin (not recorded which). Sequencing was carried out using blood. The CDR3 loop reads CASSLGQGQGVYGYTF.